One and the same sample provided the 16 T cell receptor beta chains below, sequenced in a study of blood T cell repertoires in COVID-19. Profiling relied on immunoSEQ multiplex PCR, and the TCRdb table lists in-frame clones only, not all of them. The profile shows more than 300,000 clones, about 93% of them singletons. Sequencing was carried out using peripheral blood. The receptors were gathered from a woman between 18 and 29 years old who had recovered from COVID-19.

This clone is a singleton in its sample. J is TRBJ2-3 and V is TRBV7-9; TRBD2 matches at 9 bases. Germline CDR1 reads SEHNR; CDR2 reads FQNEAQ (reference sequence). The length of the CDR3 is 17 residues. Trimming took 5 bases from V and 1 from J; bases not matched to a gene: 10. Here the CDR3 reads CASSPAAGGPRTDTQYF. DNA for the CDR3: TGTGCCAGCAGCCCGGCGGCGGGAGGGCCCCGCACAGATACGCAGTATTTT. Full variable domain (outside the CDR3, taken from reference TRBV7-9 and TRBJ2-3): DTGVSQNPRHKITKRGQNVTFRCDPISEHNRLYWYRQTLGQGPEFLTYFQNEAQLEKSRLLSDRFSAERPKGSFSTLEIQRTEQGDSAMYLCASSPAAGGPRTDTQYFGPGTRLTVL.

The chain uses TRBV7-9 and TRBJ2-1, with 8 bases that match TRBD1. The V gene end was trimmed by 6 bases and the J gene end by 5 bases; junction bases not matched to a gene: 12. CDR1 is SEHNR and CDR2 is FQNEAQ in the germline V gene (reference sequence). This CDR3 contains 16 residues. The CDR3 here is CASSDGGQGADNEQFF. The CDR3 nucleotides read TGTGCCAGCAGTGATGGCGGCCAGGGGGCGGACAATGAGCAGTTCTTC. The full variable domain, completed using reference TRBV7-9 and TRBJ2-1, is DTGVSQNPRHKITKRGQNVTFRCDPISEHNRLYWYRQTLGQGPEFLTYFQNEAQLEKSRLLSDRFSAERPKGSFSTLEIQRTEQGDSAMYLCASSDGGQGADNEQFFGPGTRLTVL.

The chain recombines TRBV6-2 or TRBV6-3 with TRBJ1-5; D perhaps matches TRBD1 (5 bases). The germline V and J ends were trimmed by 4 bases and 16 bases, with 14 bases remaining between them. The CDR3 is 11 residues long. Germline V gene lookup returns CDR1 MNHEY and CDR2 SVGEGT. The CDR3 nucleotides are TGTGCCAGCAGTTTAGCAGGGCCTAAACATTTT. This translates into CASSLAGPKHF.

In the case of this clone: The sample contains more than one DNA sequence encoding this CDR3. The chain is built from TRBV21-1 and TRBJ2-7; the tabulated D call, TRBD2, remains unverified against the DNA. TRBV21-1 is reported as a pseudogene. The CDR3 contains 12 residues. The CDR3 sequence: CASSKAGYEQYV. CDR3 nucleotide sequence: TGTGCCAGCAGCAAAGCCGGGTACGAGCAGTACGTC.

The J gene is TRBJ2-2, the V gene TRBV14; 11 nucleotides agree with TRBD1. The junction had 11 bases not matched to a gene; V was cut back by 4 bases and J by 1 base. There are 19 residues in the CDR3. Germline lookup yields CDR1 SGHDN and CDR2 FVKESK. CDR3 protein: CASSPGQGVPVRNTGELFF. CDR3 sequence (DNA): TGTGCCAGCAGCCCGGGACAGGGGGTTCCGGTTCGGAACACCGGGGAGCTGTTTTTT.

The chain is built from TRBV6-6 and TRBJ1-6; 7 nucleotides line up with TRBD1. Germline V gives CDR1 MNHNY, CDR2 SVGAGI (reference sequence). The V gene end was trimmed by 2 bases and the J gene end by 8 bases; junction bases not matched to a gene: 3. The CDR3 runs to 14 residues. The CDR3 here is CASSYITGDSPLHF. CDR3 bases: TGTGCCAGCAGTTACATCACAGGGGATTCACCCCTCCACTTT.

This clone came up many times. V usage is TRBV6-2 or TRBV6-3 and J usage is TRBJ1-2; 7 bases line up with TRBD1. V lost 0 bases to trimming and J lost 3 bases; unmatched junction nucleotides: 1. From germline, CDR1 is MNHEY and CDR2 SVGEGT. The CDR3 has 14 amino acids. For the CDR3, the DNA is TGTGCCAGCAGTTACTCGACAGGGTACTATGGCTACACCTTC. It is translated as CASSYSTGYYGYTF.

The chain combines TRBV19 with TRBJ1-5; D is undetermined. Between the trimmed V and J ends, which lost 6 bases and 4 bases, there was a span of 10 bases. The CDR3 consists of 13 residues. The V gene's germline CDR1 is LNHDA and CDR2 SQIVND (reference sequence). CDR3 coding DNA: TGTGCCAGTAGGATGCAGGAAAATCAGCCCCAGCATTTT. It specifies CASRMQENQPQHF.

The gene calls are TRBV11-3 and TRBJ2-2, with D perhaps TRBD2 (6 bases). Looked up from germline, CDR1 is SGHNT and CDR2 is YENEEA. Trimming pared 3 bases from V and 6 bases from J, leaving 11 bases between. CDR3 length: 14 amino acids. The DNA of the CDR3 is TGTGCCAGCAGCTTCCATCCGGGGGCCGGGGAGCTGTTTTTT. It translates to CASSFHPGAGELFF.

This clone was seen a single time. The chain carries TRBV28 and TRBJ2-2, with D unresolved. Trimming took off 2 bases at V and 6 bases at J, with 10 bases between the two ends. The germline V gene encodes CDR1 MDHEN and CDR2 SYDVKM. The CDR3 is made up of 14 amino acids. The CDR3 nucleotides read TGTGCCAGCAGTTTAATTTTCCAGGCCGGGGAGCTGTTTTTT. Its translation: CASSLIFQAGELFF.

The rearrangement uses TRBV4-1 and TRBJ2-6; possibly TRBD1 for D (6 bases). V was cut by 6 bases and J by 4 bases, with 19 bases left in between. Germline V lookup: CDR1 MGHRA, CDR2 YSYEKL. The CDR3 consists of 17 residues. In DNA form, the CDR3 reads TGCGCCAGCAGGAGAACTTTAACAGGGACGGGGGCCAACGTCCTGACTTTC. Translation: CASRRTLTGTGANVLTF.

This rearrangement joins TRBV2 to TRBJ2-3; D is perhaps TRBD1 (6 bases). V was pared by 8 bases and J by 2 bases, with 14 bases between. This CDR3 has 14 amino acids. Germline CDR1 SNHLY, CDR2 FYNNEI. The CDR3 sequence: CASLRQELTDTQYF. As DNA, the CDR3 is TGTGCCAGCTTGCGACAGGAACTCACAGATACGCAGTATTTT.

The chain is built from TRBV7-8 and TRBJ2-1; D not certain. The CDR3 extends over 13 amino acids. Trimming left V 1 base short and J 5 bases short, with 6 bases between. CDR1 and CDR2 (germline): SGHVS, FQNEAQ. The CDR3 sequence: CASSLGLNNEQFF. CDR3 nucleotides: TGTGCCAGCAGCTTAGGCCTAAACAATGAGCAGTTCTTC.

The CDR3: CASSFAGKETQYF. In nucleotides, the CDR3 is TGTGCCAGCAGTTTTGCAGGAAAAGAGACCCAGTACTTC. The chain links TRBV12-3 or TRBV12-4 to TRBJ2-5; D uncertain. This CDR3 has 13 residues. Trimming cost V 3 bases and J 3 bases, with 8 bases left between them.

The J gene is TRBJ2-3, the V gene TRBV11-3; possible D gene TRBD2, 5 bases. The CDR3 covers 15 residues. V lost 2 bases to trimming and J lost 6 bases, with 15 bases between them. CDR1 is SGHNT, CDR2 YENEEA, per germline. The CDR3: CASSLPSARGDTQYF. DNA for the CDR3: TGTGCCAGCAGCTTACCTTCGGCCCGGGGTGATACGCAGTATTTT. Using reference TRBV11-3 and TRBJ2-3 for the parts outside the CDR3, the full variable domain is EAGVVQSPRYKIIEKKQPVAFWCNPISGHNTLYWYLQNLGQGPELLIRYENEEAVDDSQLPKDRFSAERLKGVDSTLKIQPAELGDSAVYLCASSLPSARGDTQYFGPGTRLTVL.

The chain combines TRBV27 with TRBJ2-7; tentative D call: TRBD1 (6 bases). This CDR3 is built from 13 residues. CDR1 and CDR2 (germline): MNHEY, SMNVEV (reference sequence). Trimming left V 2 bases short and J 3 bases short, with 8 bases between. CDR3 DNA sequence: TGTGCCAGCAGTTTAGCACAGGGCTACGAGCAGTACGTC. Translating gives CASSLAQGYEQYV.